The clone carrying this T cell receptor (beta chain) was seen many times. TCRbeta library construction was performed incorporating unique molecular identifiers. TCRdb redid the calling of the PCR reads with MiXCR, one entry per CDR3 protein. The repertoire holds a few hundred thousand distinct CDR3 sequences, with approximately 10% as singletons. The entry originates in a study of T-cell reconstitution after alpha-beta-depleted transplantation in children. There are 13 residues in the CDR3. The germline V and J ends were trimmed by 2 bases and 4 bases, with 6 bases remaining between them. CDR1 SGHRS and CDR2 YFSETQ come from the germline V gene.

The rearrangement links TRBV5-1 to TRBJ2-2; the D is unclear. The clonotype was recovered from a human donor who donated a stem cell graft to a child with acute myeloid leukemia. Sequenced here: PBMCs from the stem cell graft donor, sampled from the stem cell graft. CDR3 amino acids: CASSFDITGELFF. The CDR3 bases are TGCGCCAGCAGCTTCGACATCACCGGGGAGCTGTTTTTT.